This T cell receptor beta chain was identified in a study of multiple sclerosis patients with progressive multifocal leukoencephalopathy. About the study: The control group, sampled over time, had multiple sclerosis, received natalizumab and did not develop PML.

Clones were read by immunoSEQ multiplex PCR, and TCRdb kept only the in-frame ones, dropping some. Among some 30,000 clones listed, about 91% were seen once. Time point described: before natalizumab initiation. Every listed patient previously received interferon beta; all PML patients were women. T0 refers to blood drawn before natalizumab was first infused. Germline V gene sequence: CDR1 WSHSY, CDR2 SAAADI. CDR3 length: 18 residues. J gave up 4 bases and V 4 bases, and 10 bases lay outside the gene matches. The clonotype was recovered from a young man with multiple sclerosis. This chain links TRBV10-2 with TRBJ2-6; 10 bases fit TRBD1. Sequencing used PBMCs. The CDR3 DNA reads TGCGCCAGCAGTGTGCTTCGACAGGGGGCGCGCGGGGCCAACGTCCTGACTTTC. It yields the protein CASSVLRQGARGANVLTF.